Listed here are 13 T cell receptor beta chains from one sample, sequenced in a study of CD4 and CD8 cells across lung adenocarcinoma regions. A single record per CDR3 protein comes from TCRdb applying MiXCR to the PCR reads. The sample lists about 20,000 distinct CDR3 sequences, roughly 54% occurring once. Sequences were obtained from CD8+ T cells from the center of a lung tumor. Every receptor here comes from a female donor with lung adenocarcinoma. The CD4 and CD8 labels of this study may be unreliable.

Note on this clonotype: One end of the junction varies from germline; a read error may be responsible. The chain is built from TRBV7-2 and TRBJ2-5; TRBD2 matches at 9 bases. The better agreement between TRBJ2-1 and the DNA end casts doubt on the J call. Germline V CDR1 and CDR2: SGHTA, FQGNSA. The CDR3 is 14 amino acids. CDR3 sequence: CASNLAGAYNEQFF. CDR3 coding DNA: TGTGCCAGCAACTTAGCGGGAGCTTACAATGAGCAGTTCTTC.

This clonotype was seen more than once but under ten times. The junction and the germline gene differ at one end; a read error may be behind it. This chain joins TRBV27 and TRBJ2-4; the D is unclear. Germline CDR1 MNHEY, CDR2 SMNVEV (reference sequence). This CDR3 is built from 12 residues. CDR3 in amino acids: CAGRSAKNTQYF. In DNA, the CDR3 is TGTGCGGGCCGGTCAGCCAAAAATACGCAGTATTTC.

This chain connects TRBV6-1 to TRBJ2-4, with D tentatively TRBD2 (6 bases). The germline CDR1 and CDR2 sequences are MNHNS and SASEGT. With 6 bases removed from V and 4 bases from J, the gap between germline ends came to 10 bases. The CDR3 is 13 residues long. This CDR3 reads CASRSGGKNIQYF. The CDR3 DNA follows: TGTGCCAGCAGGTCCGGGGGAAAAAACATTCAGTACTTC.

Regarding this clonotype: Sequence at one end of the junction differs from germline and may be a read error. The rearrangement links TRBV7-2 to TRBJ2-3, with TRBD2 matching over 7 bases. This CDR3 is 14 amino acids long. Germline V gives CDR1 SGHTA, CDR2 FQGNSA. The CDR3 reads CAGSGWGGGETQYF. For the CDR3, the DNA is TGTGCGGGCAGCGGGTGGGGTGGGGGGGAGACCCAGTATTTC.

The chain carries TRBV6-1 and TRBJ2-1, with 10 bases aligning to TRBD2. The germline CDR1 and CDR2 sequences are MNHNS and SASEGT. The V segment lost 7 bases and the J segment 3 bases; nucleotides outside the gene matches: 9. CDR3 length: 16 amino acids. The CDR3 is CASKLGLADNYNEQFF. The CDR3 coding sequence is TGTGCCAGCAAATTAGGACTAGCGGATAACTACAATGAGCAGTTCTTC.

The V gene is TRBV6-5, the J gene TRBJ1-2, with 7 bases lining up with TRBD1. Germline lookup yields CDR1 MNHEY and CDR2 SVGAGI. CDR3 length: 15 amino acids. J gave up 4 bases and V 2 bases, and 7 bases lay outside the gene matches. This CDR3 reads CASSYARGTAYGYTF. CDR3 nucleotides: TGTGCCAGCAGTTACGCTCGGGGGACAGCCTATGGCTACACCTTC.

This chain joins TRBV12-3 or TRBV12-4 and TRBJ2-3; the D call may be TRBD1 or TRBD2 (5 bases each). The J call may be wrong; the DNA end is better matched by TRBJ2-7. CDR3 length equals 18 residues. CDR3 sequence (DNA): TGTGCCAGCAGTGCCCGCGGCTCGGGGCTGTGGGCCAAAAATACGCAGTACTTC. It specifies CASSARGSGLWAKNTQYF.

V and J are TRBV27 and TRBJ2-2; TRBD2 matches at 10 bases. V was pared by 6 bases and J by 4 bases, with 5 bases of the junction left unmatched. The germline CDR1 and CDR2 sequences are MNHEY and SMNVEV (reference sequence). The length of the CDR3 is 15 residues. In DNA, the CDR3 is TGTGCCAGCAGGCAGACTAGCGGGTTCACCGGGGAGCTGTTTTTT. Translating gives CASRQTSGFTGELFF.

As to this clonotype: An end of the junction does not agree with germline; a read error may underlie this. The chain combines TRBV27 with TRBJ2-4, with D perhaps being TRBD1 or TRBD2 (5 bases each). This CDR3 comprises 15 residues. Germline CDR1 reads MNHEY; CDR2 reads SMNVEV (reference sequence). The CDR3: CGSVPGLWAKNTQYF. The CDR3 DNA is TGTGGCAGCGTCCCGGGGCTGTGGGCCAAAAACACGCAGTACTTC.

V usage is TRBV27 and J usage is TRBJ2-1; 8 bases match TRBD2. The DNA end is a closer match to TRBJ2-5, so the J assignment may be wrong. Per the germline V gene, CDR1 is MNHEY and CDR2 is SMNVEV (reference sequence). The CDR3 covers 16 residues. The CDR3 reads CASSVCGGRDQETQYF. CDR3 sequence (DNA): TGTGCCAGCAGTGTTTGCGGGGGGCGGGACCAAGAGACCCAGTACTTC.

This clonotype was seen once. The CDR3 reads CASSTQGVGGSPLHF. The CDR3 DNA follows: TGTGCCAGCAGTACCCAGGGGGTGGGGGGTTCACCCCTCCACTTT. This chain uses TRBV27 with TRBJ1-6; TRBD1 matches 7 bases. The V segment lost 5 bases and the J segment 9 bases; nucleotides outside the gene matches: 10. Germline CDR1 is MNHEY and CDR2 is SMNVEV (reference sequence). The CDR3 runs 15 residues.

The chain recombines TRBV27 with TRBJ2-3, with D maybe TRBD1 (7 bases). The better agreement between TRBJ2-7 and the DNA end casts doubt on the J call. The CDR3 spans 15 residues. Germline lookup yields CDR1 MNHEY and CDR2 SMNVEV (reference sequence). The CDR3 region has the DNA TGTGCCGGGGGGCAGGGGGGACGAGACCCAGATACGCAGTACTTC. Its protein is CAGGQGGRDPDTQYF.

V is TRBV6-5 and J is TRBJ1-1; D is undetermined. The V and J ends lost 0 bases and 2 bases respectively, with 7 bases between them. The CDR3 is 14 residues long. Germline V gene lookup returns CDR1 MNHEY and CDR2 SVGAGI. The CDR3 nucleotides are TGTGCCAGCAGTTACTCGTTTTCTAACACTGAAGCTTTCTTT. Protein sequence: CASSYSFSNTEAFF.